These T cell receptor beta chains were read from a single sample in a study of blood T cell repertoires in COVID-19. Libraries were prepared by immunoSEQ multiplex PCR; TCRdb keeps only in-frame clonotypes and omits some of them. The sample has under 300,000 clones, more than 80% seen once; the top ten hold about 2%. The sample comprised peripheral blood. The receptors were gathered from a man aged 30 to 39 who had recovered from COVID-19. Both conserved end residues are part of each CDR3. Each record gives: V gene, clone size, D gene, J gene, CDR3 protein, CDR3 DNA. The D gene is left open where the match is weak. Size tells how often a clone was seen (once, few, many) or the class of an expanded clone, and some rows leave it out.

TRBV19	NA	NA	TRBJ2-4	CASSDRLVRKGKNIQYF	TGTGCCAGTAGTGACCGACTAGTGAGGAAGGGCAAAAACATTCAGTACTTC
TRBV6-5	NA	TRBD1	TRBJ1-2	CASSFEGQGNYGYTF	TGTGCCAGCAGTTTCGAGGGACAGGGGAACTATGGCTACACCTTC
TRBV19	once	NA	TRBJ1-1	CASSIRGGNTEAFF	TGTGCCAGTAGTATCAGGGGCGGGAACACTGAAGCTTTCTTT
TRBV4-1	NA	TRBD2	TRBJ2-7	CASSQDRGGAYSYEQYF	TGCGCCAGCAGCCAAGATCGGGGGGGCGCTTATTCCTACGAGCAGTACTTC
TRBV19	NA	TRBD1	TRBJ1-4	CASYQGAANEKLFF	TGTGCCAGCTACCAGGGGGCTGCTAATGAAAAACTGTTTTTT
TRBV7-8	NA	NA	TRBJ2-2	CASSLPGGAGELFF	TGTGCCAGCAGCTTACCGGGCGGGGCCGGGGAGCTGTTTTTT
TRBV7-9	NA	NA	TRBJ2-5	CASSYTGSQETQYF	TGTGCCAGCAGCTATACAGGATCGCAAGAGACCCAGTACTTC
TRBV9	NA	TRBD1	TRBJ1-2	CASSVDGTEINYGYTF	TGTGCCAGCAGCGTAGACGGGACAGAGATTAACTATGGCTACACCTTC
TRBV18	NA	TRBD2	TRBJ2-3	CASSPRRGGTDTQYF	TGTGCCAGCTCACCGAGGCGCGGGGGAACAGATACGCAGTATTTT
TRBV5-4	NA	TRBD2	TRBJ2-1	CASRNSGGDEQFF	TGTGCCAGCAGAAATAGCGGGGGGGATGAGCAGTTCTTC
TRBV15	NA	TRBD1	TRBJ1-1	CATSDNTGGALPAFF	TGTGCCACCAGCGATAATACAGGGGGCGCTTTGCCAGCTTTCTTT
TRBV6-6	NA	NA	TRBJ1-2	CASSYSAGIGYTF	TGTGCCAGCAGTTACTCGGCAGGGATCGGCTACACCTTC
TRBV19	NA	NA	TRBJ2-7	CASSIRDGNSYEQYF	TGTGCCAGTAGTATTCGCGACGGGAACTCCTACGAGCAGTACTTC
TRBV4-3	NA	NA	TRBJ2-1	CASSQVERGNEQFF	TGCGCCAGCAGCCAAGTTGAACGGGGTAATGAGCAGTTCTTC
TRBV11-2	few	NA	TRBJ2-7	CASSVDTGSSYEQYF	TGTGCCAGCAGCGTAGATACAGGGAGCTCCTACGAGCAGTACTTC
TRBV7-9	once	TRBD2	TRBJ2-5	CASSSGDSGAKETQYF	TGTGCCAGCAGCTCGGGGGATAGCGGGGCTAAAGAGACCCAGTACTTC
TRBV9	NA	NA	TRBJ2-2	CASSVASTGELFF	TGTGCCAGCAGCGTAGCTAGCACCGGGGAGCTGTTTTTT
TRBV20-1	NA	NA	TRBJ2-7	CSGTTGYEQYF	TGCAGTGGTACGACTGGCTACGAGCAGTACTTC
TRBV5-8	NA	TRBD1	TRBJ1-3	CASSPGRDRLHTIYF	TGTGCCAGCAGTCCCGGCCGGGACAGGTTACACACCATATATTTT
TRBV24-1	NA	TRBD2	TRBJ2-3	CATSPPGGLAGGRPPDTQYF	TGTGCCACCAGCCCACCCGGAGGACTAGCGGGGGGCCGACCCCCAGATACGCAGTATTTT
TRBV6-5	NA	TRBD1	TRBJ2-7	CASRPNRDRPYEQYF	TGTGCCAGCAGACCGAACCGGGACAGACCCTACGAGCAGTACTTC
TRBV11-2	NA	TRBD2	TRBJ2-2	CASRLAGANTGELFF	TGTGCCAGCAGGCTAGCGGGGGCGAACACCGGGGAGCTGTTTTTT
TRBV5-5	NA	TRBD1	TRBJ2-5	CASSWDRGTQETQYF	TGTGCCAGCAGCTGGGACAGGGGGACCCAAGAGACCCAGTACTTC
TRBV7-2	NA	NA	TRBJ1-4	CASSLRQGQVEKLFF	TGTGCCAGCAGCTTAAGGCAGGGCCAGGTCGAAAAACTGTTTTTT
TRBV3-1/TRBV3-2	NA	NA	TRBJ1-1	CASRRTGITEAFF	TGTGCCAGCAGACGTACAGGGATCACTGAAGCTTTCTTT
TRBV18	NA	TRBD1	TRBJ1-2	CASSNDRGIYGYTF	TGTGCCAGCTCAAACGACAGGGGAATCTATGGCTACACCTTC
TRBV3-1/TRBV3-2	few	TRBD1	TRBJ2-7	CASSQAGGSYEQYF	TGTGCCAGCAGCCAAGCAGGGGGCTCCTACGAGCAGTACTTC
TRBV6-1	NA	TRBD1	TRBJ1-5	CASSEGTGRRVDSNQPQHF	TGTGCCAGCAGTGAAGGGACAGGCAGGAGGGTTGATAGCAATCAGCCCCAGCATTTT
TRBV27	NA	NA	TRBJ2-1	CASSYGGAGRNEQFF	TGTGCCAGCAGTTATGGCGGGGCGGGGAGGAATGAGCAGTTCTTC
TRBV9	few	NA	TRBJ1-2	CASSLGGDYGYTF	TGTGCCAGCAGCCTAGGGGGGGACTATGGCTACACCTTC
TRBV6-5	once	TRBD1	TRBJ2-7	CASAPGDSSYYEQYF	TGTGCCAGCGCCCCAGGGGACAGCTCCTACTACGAGCAGTACTTC
TRBV25-1	NA	NA	TRBJ1-5	CASSELPSNQPQHF	TGTGCCAGCAGTGAACTCCCTAGCAATCAGCCCCAGCATTTT
TRBV27	NA	NA	TRBJ2-1	CASSFNGVEQFF	TGTGCCAGCAGTTTCAACGGGGTAGAGCAGTTCTTC
TRBV5-4	NA	TRBD1	TRBJ1-4	CASSWDSAERKLFF	TGTGCCAGCAGCTGGGACAGTGCCGAAAGGAAACTGTTTTTT
TRBV3-1/TRBV3-2	NA	TRBD2	TRBJ2-3	CASSPQAGGSVADTQYF	TGTGCCAGCAGCCCCCAAGCGGGGGGGTCTGTTGCAGATACGCAGTATTTT
TRBV9	NA	TRBD1	TRBJ2-2	CASSDQGAGELFF	TGTGCCAGCAGCGACCAGGGGGCCGGGGAGCTGTTTTTT
TRBV30	NA	TRBD1	TRBJ1-4	CAWSVQGAQEKLFF	TGTGCCTGGAGTGTACAGGGGGCTCAAGAAAAACTGTTTTTT
TRBV25-1	NA	TRBD2	TRBJ2-5	CASSESSGGTETQYF	TGTGCCAGCAGTGAGAGTAGCGGGGGGACGGAGACCCAGTACTTC
TRBV5-1	NA	TRBD2	TRBJ2-7	CASSPTSEGEQYF	TGCGCCAGCAGCCCTACTAGCGAGGGCGAGCAGTACTTC